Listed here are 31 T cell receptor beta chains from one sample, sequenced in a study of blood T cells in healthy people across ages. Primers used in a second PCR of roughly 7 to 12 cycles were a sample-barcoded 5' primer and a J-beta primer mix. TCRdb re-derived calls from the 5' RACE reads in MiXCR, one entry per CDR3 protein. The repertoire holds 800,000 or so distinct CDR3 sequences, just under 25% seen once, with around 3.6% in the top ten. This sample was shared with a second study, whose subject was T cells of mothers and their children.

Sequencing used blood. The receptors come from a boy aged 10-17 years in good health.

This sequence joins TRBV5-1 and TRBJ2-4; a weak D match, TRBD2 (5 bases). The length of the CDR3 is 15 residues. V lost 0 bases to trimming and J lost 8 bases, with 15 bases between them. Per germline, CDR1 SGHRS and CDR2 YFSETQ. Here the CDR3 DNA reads TGCGCCAGCAGCTTGGGTGTTTCCAAGGGAGACATTCAGTACTTC. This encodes CASSLGVSKGDIQYF.

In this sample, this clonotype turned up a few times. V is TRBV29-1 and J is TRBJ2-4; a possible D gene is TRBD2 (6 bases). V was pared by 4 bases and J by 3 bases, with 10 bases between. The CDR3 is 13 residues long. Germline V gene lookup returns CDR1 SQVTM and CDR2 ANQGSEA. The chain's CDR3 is CSVGPRDKNIQYF. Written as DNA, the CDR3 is TGCAGCGTTGGGCCGCGGGACAAAAACATTCAGTACTTC.

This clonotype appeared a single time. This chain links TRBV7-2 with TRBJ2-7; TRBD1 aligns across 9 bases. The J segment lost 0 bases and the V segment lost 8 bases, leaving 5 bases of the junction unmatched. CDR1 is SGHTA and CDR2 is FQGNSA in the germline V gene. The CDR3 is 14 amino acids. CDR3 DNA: TGTGCCAGCGGGACAGGGCTTGGCTCCTACGAGCAGTACTTC. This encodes CASGTGLGSYEQYF.

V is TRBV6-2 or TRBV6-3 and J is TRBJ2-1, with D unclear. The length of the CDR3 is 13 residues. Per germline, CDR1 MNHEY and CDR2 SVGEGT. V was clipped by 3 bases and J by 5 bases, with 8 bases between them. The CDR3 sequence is CASSYAENNEQFF. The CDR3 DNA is TGTGCCAGCAGTTATGCCGAGAACAATGAGCAGTTCTTC.

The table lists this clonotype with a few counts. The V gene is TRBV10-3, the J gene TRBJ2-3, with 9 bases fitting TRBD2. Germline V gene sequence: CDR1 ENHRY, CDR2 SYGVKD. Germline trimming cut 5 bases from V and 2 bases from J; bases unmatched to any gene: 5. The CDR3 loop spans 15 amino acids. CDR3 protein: CAISLSGGNTDTQYF. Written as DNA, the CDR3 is TGTGCCATCAGTTTAAGCGGGGGGAACACAGATACGCAGTATTTT.

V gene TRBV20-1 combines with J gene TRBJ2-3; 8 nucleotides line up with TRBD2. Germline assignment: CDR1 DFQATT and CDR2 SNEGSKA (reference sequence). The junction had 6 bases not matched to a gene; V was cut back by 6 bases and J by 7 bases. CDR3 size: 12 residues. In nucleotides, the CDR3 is TGCAGTGCCCTTACTAGCGGCAATACGCAGTATTTT. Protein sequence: CSALTSGNTQYF.

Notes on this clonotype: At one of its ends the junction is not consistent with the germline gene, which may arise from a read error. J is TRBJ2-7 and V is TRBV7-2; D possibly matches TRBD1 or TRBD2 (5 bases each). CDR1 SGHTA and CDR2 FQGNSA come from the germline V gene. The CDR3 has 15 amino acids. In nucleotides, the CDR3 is TGTGCCGGCAGCCACCGGGGACGCGACTCCTACGAGCAGTACTTC. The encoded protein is CAGSHRGRDSYEQYF.

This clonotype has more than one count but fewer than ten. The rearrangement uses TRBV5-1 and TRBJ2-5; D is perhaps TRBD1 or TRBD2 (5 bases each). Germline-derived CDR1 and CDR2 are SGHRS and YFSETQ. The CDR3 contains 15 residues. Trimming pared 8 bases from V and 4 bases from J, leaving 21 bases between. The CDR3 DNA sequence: TGCGCCAGTAGGTGGGGACCTAGCCGAGGAGAGACCCAGTACTTC. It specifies CASRWGPSRGETQYF.

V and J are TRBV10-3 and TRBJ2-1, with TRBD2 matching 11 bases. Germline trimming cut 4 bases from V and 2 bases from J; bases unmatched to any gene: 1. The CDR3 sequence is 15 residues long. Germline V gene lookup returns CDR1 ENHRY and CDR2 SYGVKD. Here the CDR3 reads CAISGLAGTYNEQFF. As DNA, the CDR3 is TGTGCCATCAGTGGACTAGCGGGGACCTACAATGAGCAGTTCTTC.

CDR3: CASSLDLNEKLFF. The CDR3 nucleotides read TGCGCCAGCAGCTTGGATCTTAATGAAAAACTGTTTTTT. This chain joins TRBV5-1 and TRBJ1-4; no firm D call. Looked up from germline, CDR1 is SGHRS and CDR2 is YFSETQ. The CDR3 runs to 13 residues. With 0 bases removed from V and 4 bases from J, the gap between germline ends came to 4 bases. Combining the CDR3 with reference TRBV5-1 and TRBJ1-4 gives the whole variable domain KAGVTQTPRYLIKTRGQQVTLSCSPISGHRSVSWYQQTPGQGLQFLFEYFSETQRNKGNFPGRFSGRQFSNSRSEMNVSTLELGDSALYLCASSLDLNEKLFFGSGTQLSVL.

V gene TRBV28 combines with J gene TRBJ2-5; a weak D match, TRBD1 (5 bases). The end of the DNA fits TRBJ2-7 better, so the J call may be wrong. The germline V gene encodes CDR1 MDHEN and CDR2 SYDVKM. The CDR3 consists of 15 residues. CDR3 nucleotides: TGTGCCAGCAGTTTCAGACAGCCTAACGGATACGAGCAGTACTTC. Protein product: CASSFRQPNGYEQYF.

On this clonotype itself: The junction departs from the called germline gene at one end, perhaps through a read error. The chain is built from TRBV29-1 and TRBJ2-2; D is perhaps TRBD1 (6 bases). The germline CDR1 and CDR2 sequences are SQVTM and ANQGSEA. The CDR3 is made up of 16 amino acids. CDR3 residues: CSVEESWGPYTGELFF. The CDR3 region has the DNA TGCAGCGTGGAAGAGTCGTGGGGGCCATACACCGGGGAGCTGTTTTTT.

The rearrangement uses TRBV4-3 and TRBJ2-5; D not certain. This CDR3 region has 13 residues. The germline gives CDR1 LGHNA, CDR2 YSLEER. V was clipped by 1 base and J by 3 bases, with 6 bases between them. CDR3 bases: TGCGCCAGCAGCCAAGGGACCGAAGAGACCCAGTACTTC. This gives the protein CASSQGTEETQYF.

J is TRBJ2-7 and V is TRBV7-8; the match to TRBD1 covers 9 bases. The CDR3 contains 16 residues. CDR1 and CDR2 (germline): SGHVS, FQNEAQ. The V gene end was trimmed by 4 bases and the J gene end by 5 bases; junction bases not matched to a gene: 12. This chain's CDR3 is CASSSVYRGPFDEQYF. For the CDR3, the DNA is TGTGCCAGCAGCTCAGTTTACAGGGGGCCGTTCGACGAGCAGTACTTC.

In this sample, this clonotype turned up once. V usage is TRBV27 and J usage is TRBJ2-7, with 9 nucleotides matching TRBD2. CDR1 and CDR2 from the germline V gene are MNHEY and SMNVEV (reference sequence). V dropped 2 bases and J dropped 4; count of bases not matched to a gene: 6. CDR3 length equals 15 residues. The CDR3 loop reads CASSLVSGSFYEQYF. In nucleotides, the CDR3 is TGTGCCAGCAGTTTAGTTAGCGGGAGTTTTTACGAGCAGTACTTC.

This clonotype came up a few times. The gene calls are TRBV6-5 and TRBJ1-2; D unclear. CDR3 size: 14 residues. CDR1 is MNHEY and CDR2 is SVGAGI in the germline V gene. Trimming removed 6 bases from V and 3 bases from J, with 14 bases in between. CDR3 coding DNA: TGTGCCAGCAGGCCAACGCAGACGGACTATGGCTACACCTTC. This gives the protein CASRPTQTDYGYTF.

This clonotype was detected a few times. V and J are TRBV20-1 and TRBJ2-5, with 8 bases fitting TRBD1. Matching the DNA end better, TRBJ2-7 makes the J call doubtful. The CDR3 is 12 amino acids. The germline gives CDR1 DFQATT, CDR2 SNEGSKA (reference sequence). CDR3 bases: TGCAGTGCTCATACAGGGGGCTACGAGCAGTACTTC. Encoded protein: CSAHTGGYEQYF.

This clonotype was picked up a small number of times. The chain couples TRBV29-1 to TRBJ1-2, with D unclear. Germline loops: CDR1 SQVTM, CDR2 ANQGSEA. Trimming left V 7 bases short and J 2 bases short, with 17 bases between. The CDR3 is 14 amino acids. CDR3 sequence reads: CSAPPDGSNYGYTF. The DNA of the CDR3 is TGCAGCGCTCCTCCGGACGGCTCGAACTATGGCTACACCTTC.

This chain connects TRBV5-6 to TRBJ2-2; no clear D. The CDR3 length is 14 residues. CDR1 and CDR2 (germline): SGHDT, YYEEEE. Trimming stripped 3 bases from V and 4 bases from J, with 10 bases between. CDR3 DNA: TGTGCCAGCAGCTCGGACGCAACCACCGGGGAGCTGTTTTTT. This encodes CASSSDATTGELFF.

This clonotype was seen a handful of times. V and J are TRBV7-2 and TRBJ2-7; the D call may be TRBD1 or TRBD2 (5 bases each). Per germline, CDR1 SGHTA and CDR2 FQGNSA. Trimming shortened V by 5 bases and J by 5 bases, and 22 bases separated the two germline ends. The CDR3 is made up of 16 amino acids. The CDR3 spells CASSPGTFRLTDEQYF. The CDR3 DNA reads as TGTGCCAGCAGCCCCGGGACCTTCCGTCTTACCGACGAGCAGTACTTC. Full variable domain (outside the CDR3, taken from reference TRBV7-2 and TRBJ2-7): GAGVSQSPSNKVTEKGKDVELRCDPISGHTALYWYRQSLGQGLEFLIYFQGNSAPDKSGLPSDRFSAERTGGSVSTLTIQRTQQEDSAVYLCASSPGTFRLTDEQYFGPGTRLTVT.

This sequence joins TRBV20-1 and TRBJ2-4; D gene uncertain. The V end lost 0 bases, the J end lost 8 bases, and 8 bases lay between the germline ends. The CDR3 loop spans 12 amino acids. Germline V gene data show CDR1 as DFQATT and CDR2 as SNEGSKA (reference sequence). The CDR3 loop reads CSARDSQDIQYF. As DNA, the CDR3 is TGCAGTGCTAGAGATTCCCAGGACATTCAGTACTTC.

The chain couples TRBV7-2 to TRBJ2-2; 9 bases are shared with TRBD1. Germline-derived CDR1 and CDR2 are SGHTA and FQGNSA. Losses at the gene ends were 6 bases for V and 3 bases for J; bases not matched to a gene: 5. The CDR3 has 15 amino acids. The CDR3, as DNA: TGTGCCAGCAGGGGACAGGGTGTCGACACCGGGGAGCTGTTTTTT. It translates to CASRGQGVDTGELFF. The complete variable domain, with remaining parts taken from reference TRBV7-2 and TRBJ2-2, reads GAGVSQSPSNKVTEKGKDVELRCDPISGHTALYWYRQSLGQGLEFLIYFQGNSAPDKSGLPSDRFSAERTGGSVSTLTIQRTQQEDSAVYLCASRGQGVDTGELFFGEGSRLTVL.

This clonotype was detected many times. CDR3 sequence reads: CASRIGTSGSSGTQYF. The CDR3 DNA reads as TGCGCCAGCCGCATTGGGACTAGCGGCTCGTCGGGGACCCAGTACTTC. The chain combines TRBV5-1 with TRBJ2-5; 11 bases line up with TRBD2. There are 16 residues in the CDR3. Germline assignment: CDR1 SGHRS and CDR2 YFSETQ. Trimming took 7 bases from V and 7 from J; bases not matched to a gene: 15.

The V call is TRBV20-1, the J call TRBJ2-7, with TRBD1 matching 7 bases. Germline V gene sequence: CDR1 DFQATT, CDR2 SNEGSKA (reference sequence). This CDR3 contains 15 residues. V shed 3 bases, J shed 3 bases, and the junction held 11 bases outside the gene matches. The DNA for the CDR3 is TGCAGTGCTAGTGCCCGGGACAGCTACAACTACGAGCAGTACTTC. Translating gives CSASARDSYNYEQYF.

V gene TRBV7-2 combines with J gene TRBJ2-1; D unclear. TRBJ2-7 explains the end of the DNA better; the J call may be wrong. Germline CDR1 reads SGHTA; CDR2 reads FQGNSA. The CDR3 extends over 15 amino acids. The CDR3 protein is CASSLGPSYQYEQYF. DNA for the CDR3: TGTGCCAGCAGCTTAGGTCCTTCCTACCAGTACGAGCAGTACTTC.

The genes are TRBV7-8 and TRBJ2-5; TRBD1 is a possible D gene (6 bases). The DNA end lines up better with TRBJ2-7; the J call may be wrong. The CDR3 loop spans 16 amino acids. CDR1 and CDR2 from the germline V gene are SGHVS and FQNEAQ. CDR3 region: CASSQRNRARADEQYF. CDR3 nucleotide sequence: TGTGCCAGCAGCCAGAGGAACAGGGCGCGGGCGGACGAGCAGTACTTC.

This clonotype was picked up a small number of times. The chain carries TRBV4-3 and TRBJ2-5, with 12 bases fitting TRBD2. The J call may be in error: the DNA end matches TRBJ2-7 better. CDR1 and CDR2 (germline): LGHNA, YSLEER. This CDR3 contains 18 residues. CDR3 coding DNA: TGCGCCAGCAGCCAAGGAGTGTCTAGCGGGGGGGCCTTCTCCGAGCAGTACTTC. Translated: CASSQGVSSGGAFSEQYF.

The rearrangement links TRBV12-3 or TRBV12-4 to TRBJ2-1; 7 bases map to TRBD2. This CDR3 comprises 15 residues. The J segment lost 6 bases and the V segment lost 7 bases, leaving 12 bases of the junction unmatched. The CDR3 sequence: CASKTRRGVGNEQFF. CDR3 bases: TGTGCCAGCAAAACTCGACGGGGGGTCGGCAATGAGCAGTTCTTC.

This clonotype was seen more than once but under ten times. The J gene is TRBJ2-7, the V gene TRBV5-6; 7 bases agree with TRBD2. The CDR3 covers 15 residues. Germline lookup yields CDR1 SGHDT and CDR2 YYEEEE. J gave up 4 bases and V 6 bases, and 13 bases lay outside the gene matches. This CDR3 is CASILSERGPYEQYF. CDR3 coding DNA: TGTGCCAGCATCCTCTCGGAGCGGGGTCCATACGAGCAGTACTTC.

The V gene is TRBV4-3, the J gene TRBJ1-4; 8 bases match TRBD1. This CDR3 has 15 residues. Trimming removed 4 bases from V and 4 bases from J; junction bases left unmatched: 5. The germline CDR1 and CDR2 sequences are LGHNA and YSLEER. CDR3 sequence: CASSPYRGYNEKLFF. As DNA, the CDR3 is TGCGCCAGCAGCCCCTACAGGGGGTATAATGAAAAACTGTTTTTT.

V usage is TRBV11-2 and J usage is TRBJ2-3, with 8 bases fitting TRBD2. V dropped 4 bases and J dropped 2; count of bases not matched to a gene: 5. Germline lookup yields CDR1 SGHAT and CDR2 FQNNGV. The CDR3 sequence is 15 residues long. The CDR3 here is CASSSLAGNTDTQYF. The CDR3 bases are TGTGCCAGCAGCTCCCTAGCGGGTAACACAGATACGCAGTATTTT.